What follows is one T cell receptor beta chain and its context. No antigen is known for it. Sequence at one end of the junction differs from germline and may be a read error. Regions amplified from RNA transcripts were the TCR beta CDR3 regions. A set of HTBI primers served as the primers for a first-round RT-PCR of the TCR CDR3. One entry per CDR3 protein, called by TCRdb with MiXCR from the multiplex PCR reads. The table has about 720,000 distinct CDR3 sequences, 16% seen once. The sample belongs to a study of T cells in Graves' hyperthyroidism and ophthalmopathy. Findings and caveats of the study: Also found in blood were most expanded thyroid clonotypes above 0.001.

Patients showing uncontrolled infection, other autoimmune disease, pregnancy or lactation were ineligible. Germline-derived CDR1 and CDR2 are SGDLS and YYNGEE. CDR3 length: 14 residues. The sequence came from a man aged 18 to 29 with Graves' hyperthyroidism. Sequenced input: blood. The chain carries TRBV9 and TRBJ2-7; TRBD1 matches 8 bases. The CDR3, as DNA: TGTGCCAGCAATCCACAGGGGGGATCCTACGGGCAGTACTTC. Translation gives CASNPQGGSYGQYF.